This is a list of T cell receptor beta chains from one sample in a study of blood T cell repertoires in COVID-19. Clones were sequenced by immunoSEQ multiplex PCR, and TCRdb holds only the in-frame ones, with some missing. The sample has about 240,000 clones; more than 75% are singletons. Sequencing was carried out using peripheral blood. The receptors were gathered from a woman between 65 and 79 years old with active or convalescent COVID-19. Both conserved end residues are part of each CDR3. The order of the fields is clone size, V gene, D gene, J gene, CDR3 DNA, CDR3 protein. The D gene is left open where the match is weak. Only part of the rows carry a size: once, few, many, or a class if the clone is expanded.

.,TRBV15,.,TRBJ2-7,TGTGCCACCAGCAGAGTCGCCGGGACTCAATTAGGCGAGCAGTACTTC,CATSRVAGTQLGEQYF
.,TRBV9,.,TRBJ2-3,TGTGCCAGCAGCGGCTACAGGGTCCGCACAGATACGCAGTATTTT,CASSGYRVRTDTQYF
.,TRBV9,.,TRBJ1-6,TGTGCCAGCAGTGAACCAGGGTCACCCCTCCACTTT,CASSEPGSPLHF
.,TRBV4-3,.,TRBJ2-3,TGCGCCAGCAGCCAAGAAGGGGGATGGACAGATACGCAGTATTTT,CASSQEGGWTDTQYF
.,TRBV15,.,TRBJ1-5,TGTGCCACCAGCAAAACAGGGAACAATCAGCCCCAGCATTTT,CATSKTGNNQPQHF
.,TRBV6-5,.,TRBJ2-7,TGTGCCAGCAGATCAGGGGACTCCTACGAGCAGTACTTC,CASRSGDSYEQYF
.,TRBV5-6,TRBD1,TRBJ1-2,TGTGCCAGCAGCTTGGTGGGACAGGGGGCGCCTTTCTATGGCTACACCTTC,CASSLVGQGAPFYGYTF
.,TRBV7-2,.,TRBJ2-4,TGTGCCAGCAGCTTAGCCGGAGCCAAAAACATTCAGTACTTC,CASSLAGAKNIQYF
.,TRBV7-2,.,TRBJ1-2,TGTGCCAGCAGCCGGGACTCCAACTATGGCTACACCTTC,CASSRDSNYGYTF
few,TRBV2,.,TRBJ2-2,TGTGCCAGCAGTGACCGAACTACAGGGTCCGGGGAGCTGTTTTTT,CASSDRTTGSGELFF
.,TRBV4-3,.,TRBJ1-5,TGCGCCAGCAGCCGGGTAGCAGACAGCAATCAGCCCCAGCATTTT,CASSRVADSNQPQHF
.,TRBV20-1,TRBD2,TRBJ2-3,TGCAGTGCCCCGGGCGGGAGAACGCAGTATTTT,CSAPGGRTQYF
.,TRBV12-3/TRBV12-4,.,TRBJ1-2,TGTGCCAGCAGTGTCCTTCAGGCATATGGCTACACCTTC,CASSVLQAYGYTF
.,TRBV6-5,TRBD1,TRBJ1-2,TGTGCCAGCAGTTCATTAGCGGACAGGCAAACGGGAGGCTACACCTTC,CASSSLADRQTGGYTF
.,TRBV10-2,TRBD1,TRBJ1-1,TGCGCCAGCAATGTTCAGGGGGATGGCACTGAAGCTTTCTTT,CASNVQGDGTEAFF
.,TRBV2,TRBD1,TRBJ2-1,TGTGCCAGCCGGGACAGGGGCTACAATGAGCAGTTCTTC,CASRDRGYNEQFF
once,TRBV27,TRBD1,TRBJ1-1,TGTGCCAGCAGCCCACCCAGAGGGACAGGGATCACTGAAGCTTTCTTT,CASSPPRGTGITEAFF
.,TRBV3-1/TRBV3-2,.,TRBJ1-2,TGTGCCAGCAGCCAAGGGCCAGGGAAGAACTATGGCTACACCTTC,CASSQGPGKNYGYTF
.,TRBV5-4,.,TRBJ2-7,TGTGCCAGCAGCTTGGCCGGCGGGGGCCCCTACGAGCAGTACTTC,CASSLAGGGPYEQYF
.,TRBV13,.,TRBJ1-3,TGTGCCAGCAGCTTACAGGGGTTAGAGCACACCATATATTTT,CASSLQGLEHTIYF
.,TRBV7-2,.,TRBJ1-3,TGTGCCAGCAGCCCAGGGGAACGAAACACCATATATTTT,CASSPGERNTIYF
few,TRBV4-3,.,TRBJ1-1,TGCGCCAGCAGCCAAGGGGAGAGTGCTGCCAACGCTGAAGCTTTCTTT,CASSQGESAANAEAFF
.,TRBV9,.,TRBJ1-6,TGTGCCAGCAGCGTAGTCGGGGAATTAAATTCACCCCTCCACTTT,CASSVVGELNSPLHF
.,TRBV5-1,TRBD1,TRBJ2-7,TGCGCCAGCAGCCGGGACAGGGGATCCTACGAGCAGTACTTC,CASSRDRGSYEQYF
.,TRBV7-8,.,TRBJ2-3,TGTGCCAGCAGCCGCGACCTACGGGGAGCGGTGACAGATACGCAGTATTTT,CASSRDLRGAVTDTQYF
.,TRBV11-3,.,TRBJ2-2,TGTGCCAGCAGCTTGAACAGGGTGACCGGGGAGCTGTTTTTT,CASSLNRVTGELFF
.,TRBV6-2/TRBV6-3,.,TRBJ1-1,TGTGCCAGCAGTTACGCACTGGTGAACACTGAAGCTTTCTTT,CASSYALVNTEAFF
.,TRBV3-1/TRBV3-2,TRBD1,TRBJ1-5,TGTGCCAGCAGCCTAGGGGGCAGCGATCAGCCCCAGCATTTT,CASSLGGSDQPQHF
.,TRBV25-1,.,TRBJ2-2,TGTGCCACCTCGGGACTCACGAACACCGGGGAGCTGTTTTTT,CATSGLTNTGELFF
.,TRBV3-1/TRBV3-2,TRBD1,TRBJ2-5,TGTGCCAGCAGCCCCTGGACAGGGGGCGCCGGCCAAGAGACCCAGTACTTC,CASSPWTGGAGQETQYF
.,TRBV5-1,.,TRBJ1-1,TGCGCCAGCAGCCCTACGACAGTGAACACTGAAGCTTTCTTT,CASSPTTVNTEAFF
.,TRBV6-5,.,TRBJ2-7,TGTGCCAGCAGTTACCGGTTGAGGTACGAGCAGTACTTC,CASSYRLRYEQYF
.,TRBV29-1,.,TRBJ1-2,TGCAGCGCTGGCCCCGACAGGTGGGCCCCTAATGGCTACACCTTC,CSAGPDRWAPNGYTF
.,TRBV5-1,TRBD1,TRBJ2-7,TGCGCCAGCAGACAGGGACAGGGCTACGAGCAGTACTTC,CASRQGQGYEQYF
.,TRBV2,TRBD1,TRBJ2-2,TGTGCCAGCAGCTCGGGACAGGGGCGCCCCGGGGAGCTGTTTTTT,CASSSGQGRPGELFF
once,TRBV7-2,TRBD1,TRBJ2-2,TGTGCCAGCAGTCTCATTCGACAGGGGGCGAACACCGGGGAGCTGTTTTTT,CASSLIRQGANTGELFF
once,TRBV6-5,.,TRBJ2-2,TGTGCCAGCATCTACGCGGGGCCCCCCGGGGAGCTGTTTTTT,CASIYAGPPGELFF
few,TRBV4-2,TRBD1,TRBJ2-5,TGTGCCAGCAGCCAAGGGACAGGTAACGAGGCCCAGTACTTC,CASSQGTGNEAQYF
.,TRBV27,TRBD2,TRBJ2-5,TGTGCCAGCACAAGGCGGGCTAGCGGGGCCCAAGAGACCCAGTACTTC,CASTRRASGAQETQYF
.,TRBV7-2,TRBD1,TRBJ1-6,TGTGCCAGCAGCGCGAGACAGGGCGGTTCACCCCTCCACTTT,CASSARQGGSPLHF
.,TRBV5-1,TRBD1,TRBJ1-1,TGCGCCAGCAGCTTCGCCGACAGGGCTACTGAAGCTTTCTTT,CASSFADRATEAFF
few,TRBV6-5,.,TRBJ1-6,TGTGCCAGCAGTCCTCCCGCGGGGGGCAATTCACCCCTCCACTTT,CASSPPAGGNSPLHF
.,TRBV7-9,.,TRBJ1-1,TGTGCCAGCAGCATTACAAGTAAAAACACTGAAGCTTTCTTT,CASSITSKNTEAFF
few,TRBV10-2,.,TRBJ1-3,TGCGCCAGCCTGGAGGGGTCCCAATCTGGAAACACCATATATTTT,CASLEGSQSGNTIYF
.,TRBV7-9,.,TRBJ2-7,TGTGCCAGCAGTTCTCGACAGCCCTACGAGCAGTACTTC,CASSSRQPYEQYF
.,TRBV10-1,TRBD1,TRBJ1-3,TGCGCCAGCAGTGATCGGACAGGCTGGGGAAACACCATATATTTT,CASSDRTGWGNTIYF
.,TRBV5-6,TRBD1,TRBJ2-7,TGTGCCAGCAGCTTGGTGGGACAGGGGATTGGCGAGCAGTACTTC,CASSLVGQGIGEQYF
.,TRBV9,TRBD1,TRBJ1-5,TGTGCCAGCAGCACCCGGGACAGTGGCAATCAGCCCCAGCATTTT,CASSTRDSGNQPQHF
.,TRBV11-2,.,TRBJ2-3,TGTGCCAGCAGCTCGAGGGTCGGACAGAGCACAGATACGCAGTATTTT,CASSSRVGQSTDTQYF
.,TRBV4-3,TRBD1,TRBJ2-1,TGCGCCAGCAGCAGAGGGACAGGGGGTTCCTACAATGAGCAGTTCTTC,CASSRGTGGSYNEQFF
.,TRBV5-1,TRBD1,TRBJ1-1,TGCGCCAGCAGCAGGTTAAGACAGGGCATGGAACTGACTGAAGCTTTCTTT,CASSRLRQGMELTEAFF
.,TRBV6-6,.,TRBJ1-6,TGTGCCAGCCAACCCCCCGCGGCAGATTATAATTCACCCCTCCACTTT,CASQPPAADYNSPLHF
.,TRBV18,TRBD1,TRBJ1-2,TGTGCCAGCTCCGCTTCTCCGACAGGGCCCTTCACCACGGGCTACACCTTC,CASSASPTGPFTTGYTF
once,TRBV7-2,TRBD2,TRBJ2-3,TGTGCCAGCAGCTTAGCTAGCGGGGGGGCAGATACGCAGTATTTT,CASSLASGGADTQYF
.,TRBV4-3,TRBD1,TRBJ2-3,TGCGCCAGCAGCCAGACACAGGGGGCGCAAGGAGATACGCAGTATTTT,CASSQTQGAQGDTQYF
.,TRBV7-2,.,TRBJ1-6,TGTGCCAGCAGCTTATCCCCCGGGAGTAATTCACCCCTCCACTTT,CASSLSPGSNSPLHF
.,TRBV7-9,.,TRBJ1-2,TGTGCCAGCAGAAAGGGCCAGGGATCGGGCGGCTACACCTTC,CASRKGQGSGGYTF
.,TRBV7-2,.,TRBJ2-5,TGTGCCAGCAGCTTTAACCCACGGGCTAGCGTCAACCAAGAGACCCAGTACTTC,CASSFNPRASVNQETQYF
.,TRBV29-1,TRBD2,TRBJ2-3,TGCAGCGTAACATGGGCGGGGGGCTTCACAGATACGCAGTATTTT,CSVTWAGGFTDTQYF